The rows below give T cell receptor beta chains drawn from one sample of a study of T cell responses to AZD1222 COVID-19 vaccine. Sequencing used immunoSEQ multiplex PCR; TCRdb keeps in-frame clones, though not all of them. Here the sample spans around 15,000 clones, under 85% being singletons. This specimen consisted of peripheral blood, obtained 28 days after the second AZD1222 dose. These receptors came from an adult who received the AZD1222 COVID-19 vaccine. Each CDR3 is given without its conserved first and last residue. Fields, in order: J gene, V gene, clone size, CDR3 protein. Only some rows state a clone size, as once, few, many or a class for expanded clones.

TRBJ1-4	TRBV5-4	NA	ASSRERGTNEKLF
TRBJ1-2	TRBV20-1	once	SATPLYGYT
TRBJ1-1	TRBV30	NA	AWGQGASIAF
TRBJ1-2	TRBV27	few	ASSLSGGDYGYT
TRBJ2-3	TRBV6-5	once	ASSSALAGADTQY
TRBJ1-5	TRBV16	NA	ASSLHRGGNQPQH
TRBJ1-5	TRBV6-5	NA	ASSFPGTNQPQH
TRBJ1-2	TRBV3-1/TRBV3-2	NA	ASSQLSGQSYT
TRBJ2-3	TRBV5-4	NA	ASRRQGGDTQY
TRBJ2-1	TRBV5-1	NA	ASSLGQGYYNEQF
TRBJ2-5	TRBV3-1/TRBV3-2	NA	ASSPSESPETQY
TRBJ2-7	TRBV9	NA	ASSASGDEQY
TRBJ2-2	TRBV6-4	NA	ASSDGLATGELF
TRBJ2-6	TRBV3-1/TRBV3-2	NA	ASSQGNGFSGANVLT
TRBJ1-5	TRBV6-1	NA	ASSEEGQGYQPQH
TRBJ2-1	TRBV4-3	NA	ASSQKASGIDEQF
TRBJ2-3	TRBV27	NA	ASTLTTTDTQY
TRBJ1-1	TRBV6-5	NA	ASSPGQGTEAF
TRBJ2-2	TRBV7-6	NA	ASSSASHGSGELF
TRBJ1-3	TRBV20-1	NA	SASDRAMTNTIY
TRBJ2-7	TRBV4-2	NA	ASSPAPYEQY
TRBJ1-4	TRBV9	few	ASSGQKSTNEKLF
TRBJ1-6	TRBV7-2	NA	ASSLDYSSPLH
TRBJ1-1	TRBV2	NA	ASTPLTPNTEAF
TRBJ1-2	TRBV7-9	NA	ASSFPGSNYGYT
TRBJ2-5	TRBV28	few	ASSTVTVKETQY
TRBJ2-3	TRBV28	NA	ASSSTSGGLVTDTQY
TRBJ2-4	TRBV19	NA	ASSRDRFAKNIQY
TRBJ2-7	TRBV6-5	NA	ASRSSGNEQY
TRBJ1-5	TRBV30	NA	AWSTGNSNQPQH
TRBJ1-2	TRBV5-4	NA	ASRRPGGGYGYT
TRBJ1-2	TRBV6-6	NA	ASRDRDFNYGYT
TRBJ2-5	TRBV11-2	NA	ASRGGPQKETQY
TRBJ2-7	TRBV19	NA	ASSTDRGEQY
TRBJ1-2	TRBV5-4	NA	ASSSDGNYGYT
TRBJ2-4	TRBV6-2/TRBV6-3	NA	ASSYRAAGAKNIQY
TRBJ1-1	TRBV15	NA	ATSREGTLNTEAF
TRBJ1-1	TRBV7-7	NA	ASSLPEGIREGTEAF
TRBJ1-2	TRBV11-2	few	ASKPGQGYYGYT
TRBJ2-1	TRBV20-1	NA	SASGAGLYYNEQF
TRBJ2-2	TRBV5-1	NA	ASSLGDSHHSGELF
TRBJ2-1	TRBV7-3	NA	ASSWGGGIGEQF
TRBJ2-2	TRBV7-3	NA	ASSPGQMNTGELF
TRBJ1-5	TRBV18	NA	ASSSQGARQPQH
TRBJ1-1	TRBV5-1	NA	ASRRGQPNTEAF
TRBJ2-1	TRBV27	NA	ASSLGSYNEQF
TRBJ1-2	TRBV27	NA	ASTPTGKLNYGYT
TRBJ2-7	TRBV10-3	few	AISDGLAGFGEQY
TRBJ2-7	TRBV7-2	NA	ASSFGLAGNDHEQY
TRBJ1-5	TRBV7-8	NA	ASSLAGQGAVRSNQPQH
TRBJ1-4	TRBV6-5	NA	ASSSGQPNEKLF